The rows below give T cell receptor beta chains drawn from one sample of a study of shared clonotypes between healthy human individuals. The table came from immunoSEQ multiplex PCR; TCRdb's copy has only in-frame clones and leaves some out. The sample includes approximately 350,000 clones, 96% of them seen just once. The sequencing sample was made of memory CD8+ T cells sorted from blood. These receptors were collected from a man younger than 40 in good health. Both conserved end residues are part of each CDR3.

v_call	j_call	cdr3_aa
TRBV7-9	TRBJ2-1	CASSLSLREGPYNEQFF
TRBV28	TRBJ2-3	CASSPASGRTDTQYF
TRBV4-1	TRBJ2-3	CASSQAGTDTQYF
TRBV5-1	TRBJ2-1	CASSLASSGSYNEQFF
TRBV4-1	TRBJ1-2	CASSQEGQGAYGYTF
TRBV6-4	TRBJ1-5	CASSEHRDRGNNNQPQHF
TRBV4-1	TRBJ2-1	CASSQMPTLAGVGNEQFF
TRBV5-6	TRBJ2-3	CASSLARGLVTDTQYF
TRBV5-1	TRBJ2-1	CATRTSGSSYNEQFF
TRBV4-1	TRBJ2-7	CASSPGDPYEQYF
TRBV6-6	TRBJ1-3	CASSYDRGNTIYF
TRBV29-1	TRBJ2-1	CSVEAPRRDGGGRPDNEQFF
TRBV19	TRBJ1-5	CASYRDREGVYSNQPQHF
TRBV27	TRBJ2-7	CASSLWYRDRGIHEQYF
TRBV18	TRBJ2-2	CASSPGLAGGPSGELFF
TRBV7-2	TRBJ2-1	CASSLAPRYEQFF
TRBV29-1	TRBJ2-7	CSVGGRSSYEQYF
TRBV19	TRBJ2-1	CASSIIGANEQFF
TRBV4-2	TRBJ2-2	CASSQENFHTGELFF
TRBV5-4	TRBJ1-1	CASSSGTESTEAFF
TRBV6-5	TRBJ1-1	CASSYFTGEVNTEAFF
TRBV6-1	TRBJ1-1	CASSEGSGTPGRNTEAFF
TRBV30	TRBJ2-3	CAWSWGPDTQYF
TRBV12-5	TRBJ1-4	CASAQAGQGGEKLFF
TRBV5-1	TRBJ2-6	CASSRKTPASGANVLTF